Presented here are 26 T cell receptor beta chains from one specimen sequenced in a study of regulatory T cells in long-lasting Graves disease (dated by TCRdb to the early 2020s). Libraries were prepared through multiplex PCR. The run used an Illumina HiSeq 4000. iRepertoire HTBI primers and Arm-PCR amplification of CDR3 regions were used to construct TCR beta libraries. TCRdb reanalyzed the raw reads on its own, using fastp at Q25 for trimming and MiXCR for clone calling, and kept in-frame beta chains. When rows share a CDR3 protein, they turn into one entry using the most common DNA and genes. The sample profile shows over 300,000 distinct CDR3 sequences; about 18% of them were found once. The top ten clonotypes cover just under 30% of the sample. The label giving this sample's time point can be read as: persistent/refractory GD, antithyroid drugs over 5 years with positive TRAb. For both TCR sequencing and RNA sequencing, RNA was extracted from PBMCs using TRIzol.

The starting material was peripheral blood mononuclear cells (PBMCs), obtained when the disease was refractory, from a patient treated with antithyroid drugs. The receptors stem from a female donor with Graves disease.

This clonotype appeared a few times. This may come from a read error, since a much larger clone is one base off. The chain combines TRBV7-9 with TRBJ1-1; D unclear. The CDR3 is 13 residues long. Germline assignment: CDR1 SEHNR and CDR2 FQNEAQ (reference sequence). V dropped 7 bases and J dropped 1 base, with 10 bases sitting between them. CDR3 region: CASTAVGNTEAFF. The CDR3 DNA is TGTGCCAGCACGGCGGTGGGGAACACTGAAGCTTTCTTT.

This clonotype was counted many times. This chain connects TRBV2 to TRBJ1-4; D may be TRBD1 (6 bases). The CDR3 runs 12 residues. Germline CDR1 reads SNHLY; CDR2 reads FYNNEI. V lost 11 bases and J 8 bases, leaving 15 bases between the germline ends. The CDR3 sequence: CAGVGQFEKLFF. The CDR3 DNA reads as TGTGCCGGCGTTGGACAGTTCGAAAAACTGTTTTTT.

Note on this clonotype: Since a much larger clone is just one base distant, this may be a read error. The V call is TRBV6-2 or TRBV6-3, the J call TRBJ1-2; D might be TRBD1 (6 bases). Germline V lookup: CDR1 MNHEY, CDR2 SVGEGT. The CDR3 has 19 residues. The CDR3 nucleotides are TGTGTCAGCAGTGCAATGGCCGGGACAAGCCCAACAGCAGACTATGGCTACACCTTC. Translating gives CVSSAMAGTSPTADYGYTF.

On this clonotype: Possible read error: a much larger clone is one base away. The chain is built from TRBV5-1 and TRBJ1-6; tentatively, D is TRBD1 (5 bases). The V gene lost 2 bases and the J gene lost 10 bases, with 13 bases spanning the gap. This CDR3 region has 14 residues. CDR1 is SGHRS and CDR2 is YFSETQ in the germline V gene. The DNA for the CDR3 is TGCGCCAGCAGCTTTAACAGGATGTCCTCACCCCTCCACTTT. This encodes CASSFNRMSSPLHF.

The J gene is TRBJ1-3, the V gene TRBV14, with D unclear. Per germline, CDR1 SGHDN and CDR2 FVKESK. The CDR3 length is 16 residues. Between the trimmed V and J ends, which lost 0 bases and 0 bases, there was a span of 9 bases. The CDR3 nucleotides are TGTGCCAGCAGCCAAGATGGTCAGTTCTCTGGAAACACCATATATTTT. This sequence encodes CASSQDGQFSGNTIYF.

The V gene is TRBV20-1, the J gene TRBJ2-2; 11 positions match TRBD2. V lost 6 bases and J lost 4; bases outside the gene matches: 7. Germline CDR1 is DFQATT and CDR2 is SNEGSKA (reference sequence). This CDR3 is 15 amino acids long. The CDR3 nucleotides are TGCAGTGCGGACCCCGGGACTAGCGGCACCGGGGAGCTGTTTTTT. Its translation: CSADPGTSGTGELFF.

This rearrangement joins TRBV15 to TRBJ2-7; 8 bases align to TRBD2. V lost 5 bases and J lost 0; bases outside the gene matches: 3. This CDR3 contains 14 residues. Germline V gene lookup returns CDR1 LNHNV and CDR2 YYDKDF (reference sequence). For the CDR3, the DNA is TGTGCCACCAGCCTCGGGGGGGTCTCCTACGAGCAGTACTTC. This gives the protein CATSLGGVSYEQYF.

There are many counts of this clonotype. The chain employs TRBV27 and TRBJ1-2; D gene uncertain. CDR3 size: 16 residues. Trimming took 5 bases from V and 4 from J, leaving 20 bases between them. CDR1 and CDR2 (germline): MNHEY, SMNVEV (reference sequence). CDR3 bases: TGTGCCAGCAGTCCCCTCGAACAGAGATACCTCTATGGCTACACCTTC. The encoded protein is CASSPLEQRYLYGYTF.

This clonotype was observed many times. V usage is TRBV18 and J usage is TRBJ1-4; 7 bases are shared with TRBD1. In germline, CDR1 is KGHSH, CDR2 LQKENI. This CDR3 region has 16 residues. V lost 1 base, J lost 5 bases, and 7 bases stayed unmatched. CDR3 sequence (DNA): TGTGCCAGCTCACCACGGCGGGGACAGATGAATGAAAAACTGTTTTTT. Its translation is CASSPRRGQMNEKLFF. The complete variable domain, with remaining parts taken from reference TRBV18 and TRBJ1-4, reads NAGVMQNPRHLVRRRGQEARLRCSPMKGHSHVYWYRQLPEEGLKFMVYLQKENIIDESGMPKERFSAEFPKEGPSILRIQQVVRGDSAAYFCASSPRRGQMNEKLFFGSGTQLSVL.

This clonotype was observed at least ten times. The J gene is TRBJ2-7, the V gene TRBV11-2; 8 nucleotides agree with TRBD1. V was pared by 2 bases and J by 7 bases, with 4 bases of the junction left unmatched. Germline V gene data show CDR1 as SGHAT and CDR2 as FQNNGV. CDR3 length: 13 amino acids. The CDR3 here is CASSLPGGAEQYF. CDR3 bases: TGTGCCAGCAGCTTACCAGGGGGCGCGGAGCAGTACTTC.

The V and J genes are TRBV12-3 or TRBV12-4 and TRBJ2-6; D is uncertain. This CDR3 has 15 amino acids. Trimming stripped 6 bases from V and 2 bases from J, with 11 bases between. The DNA for the CDR3 is TGTGCCAGCAGGACGTTGAGCCCTGGGGCCAACGTCCTGACTTTC. This gives the protein CASRTLSPGANVLTF.

The J gene is TRBJ2-7, the V gene TRBV19; 7 positions agree with TRBD1. CDR1 is LNHDA, CDR2 SQIVND, per germline (reference sequence). The CDR3 totals 15 residues. J was trimmed by 3 bases and V by 4 bases; bases with no gene match: 9. The CDR3 nucleotides read TGTGCCAGTAGTACTACAGGGGCGGTGGGCTACGAGCAGTACTTC. Encoded protein: CASSTTGAVGYEQYF. Full variable domain (remainder filled in from reference TRBV19 and TRBJ2-7): DGGITQSPKYLFRKEGQNVTLSCEQNLNHDAMYWYRQDPGQGLRLIYYSQIVNDFQKGDIAEGYSVSREKKESFPLTVTSAQKNPTAFYLCASSTTGAVGYEQYFGPGTRLTVT.

This clonotype was picked up many times. This chain uses TRBV5-1 with TRBJ1-1, with D perhaps matching TRBD1 (6 bases). The V gene's germline CDR1 is SGHRS and CDR2 YFSETQ. CDR3 size: 16 residues. The ends were cut back, 0 bases at V and 8 bases at J, with 20 bases in the middle. The DNA of the CDR3 is TGCGCCAGCAGCTTGGGATATAAAGAGGTCGGACAGGAAGCTTTCTTT. Amino acids: CASSLGYKEVGQEAFF. The whole variable domain, remainder taken from reference TRBV5-1 and TRBJ1-1, is KAGVTQTPRYLIKTRGQQVTLSCSPISGHRSVSWYQQTPGQGLQFLFEYFSETQRNKGNFPGRFSGRQFSNSRSEMNVSTLELGDSALYLCASSLGYKEVGQEAFFGQGTRLTVV.

This clonotype was recorded a few times. The J gene is TRBJ2-4, the V gene TRBV6-2 or TRBV6-3; TRBD2 is a possible D gene (6 bases). The CDR3 covers 17 residues. Trimming pared 0 bases from V and 1 base from J, leaving 13 bases between. Per germline, CDR1 MNHEY and CDR2 SVGEGT. As DNA, the CDR3 is TGTGCCAGCAGTTACTCGTTGGAGCGGGTTGCCAAAAACATTCAGTACTTC. Translated: CASSYSLERVAKNIQYF.

The chain uses TRBV4-1 and TRBJ1-1, with 8 bases fitting TRBD1. Germline CDR1 reads MGHRA; CDR2 reads YSYEKL. The CDR3 runs to 16 residues. The J segment lost 4 bases and the V segment lost 4 bases, leaving 11 bases of the junction unmatched. CDR3 in amino acids: CASSPDREQGGTEAFF. CDR3 DNA: TGCGCCAGCAGCCCGGACAGGGAACAGGGAGGCACTGAAGCTTTCTTT.

This clonotype was detected ten times or more. The chain combines TRBV6-1 with TRBJ1-5, with 8 positions matching TRBD1. The J segment lost 2 bases and the V segment lost 3 bases, leaving 3 bases of the junction unmatched. Germline values: CDR1 MNHNS, CDR2 SASEGT. The CDR3 is made up of 15 amino acids. The DNA for the CDR3 is TGTGCCAGCAGTGAGTTGGACAGGGGCAATCAGCCCCAGCATTTT. Protein sequence: CASSELDRGNQPQHF.

This clonotype has at least ten counts. The gene calls are TRBV28 and TRBJ1-6; 8 bases agree with TRBD1. V was clipped by 4 bases and J by 3 bases; unmatched bases: 5. This CDR3 is 16 amino acids long. Per the germline V gene, CDR1 is MDHEN and CDR2 is SYDVKM. Here the CDR3 reads CASSSRGTGYNSPLHF. The CDR3 nucleotides read TGTGCCAGCAGTTCACGGGGGACAGGCTATAATTCACCCCTCCACTTT. Based on the CDR3 plus reference TRBV28 and TRBJ1-6, the full variable domain is DVKVTQSSRYLVKRTGEKVFLECVQDMDHENMFWYRQDPGLGLRLIYFSYDVKMKEKGDIPEGYSVSREKKERFSLILESASTNQTSMYLCASSSRGTGYNSPLHFGNGTRLTVT.

The gene calls are TRBV20-1 and TRBJ2-7; a weak D match, TRBD1 (5 bases). In germline, CDR1 is DFQATT, CDR2 SNEGSKA (reference sequence). With 0 bases removed from V and 3 bases from J, the gap between germline ends came to 12 bases. The length of the CDR3 is 14 residues. In nucleotides, the CDR3 is TGCAGTGCTAGAGATCTGGGCAGGGTCTACGAGCAGTACTTC. This gives the protein CSARDLGRVYEQYF.

This clonotype was picked up many times. The chain links TRBV15 to TRBJ1-2; the D is unclear. Germline V gene lookup returns CDR1 LNHNV and CDR2 YYDKDF (reference sequence). This CDR3 contains 14 residues. V was clipped by 0 bases and J by 5 bases, with 10 bases between them. CDR3 loop: CATSRDVGLYGYTF. The CDR3 DNA reads as TGTGCCACCAGCAGAGACGTAGGCTTGTATGGCTACACCTTC.

This clonotype was observed at least ten times. This chain joins TRBV7-8 and TRBJ1-5; D not resolved. Germline values: CDR1 SGHVS, CDR2 FQNEAQ. The CDR3 is 14 residues long. With 6 bases removed from V and 4 bases from J, the gap between germline ends came to 13 bases. CDR3 amino acids: CASRPLGINQPQHF. CDR3 nucleotides: TGTGCCAGCAGGCCTTTAGGGATAAATCAGCCCCAGCATTTT.

This clonotype was counted ten times or more. The chain carries TRBV10-3 and TRBJ2-7; D gene uncertain. The V and J ends lost 5 bases and 3 bases respectively, with 17 bases between them. This CDR3 contains 15 residues. In germline, CDR1 is ENHRY, CDR2 SYGVKD. The CDR3 DNA reads TGTGCCATCAGTTCCTCGTGGGGTGGTGGCTACGAGCAGTACTTC. It specifies CAISSSWGGGYEQYF.

This clonotype has a count of ten or more. The chain employs TRBV6-1 and TRBJ2-7, with TRBD1 matching over 7 bases. The CDR3 totals 12 residues. Looked up from germline, CDR1 is MNHNS and CDR2 is SASEGT. Trimming cost V 7 bases and J 4 bases; bases outside gene matches: 4. CDR3 sequence: CASKIQGYEQYF. Written as DNA, the CDR3 is TGTGCCAGCAAAATACAGGGGTACGAGCAGTACTTC.

Many counts were recorded for this clonotype. The gene calls are TRBV20-1 and TRBJ1-5; TRBD1 agrees at 9 bases. CDR1 DFQATT and CDR2 SNEGSKA come from the germline V gene (reference sequence). The CDR3 has 14 residues. V was clipped by 6 bases and J by 4 bases; unmatched bases: 7. The CDR3 spells CSASIGTGNQPQHF. The CDR3 DNA reads TGCAGTGCCTCCATAGGGACAGGGAATCAGCCCCAGCATTTT.

The sample holds a few counts of this clonotype. Being one base from a much bigger clone, this may be a read error. V usage is TRBV2 and J usage is TRBJ2-4; weak D call: TRBD2 (7 bases). CDR3 length equals 14 residues. Trimming pared 4 bases from V and 6 bases from J, leaving 13 bases between. CDR1 and CDR2 from the germline V gene are SNHLY and FYNNEI. The CDR3 nucleotides are TGTGCCAGCAGTGGAGAGGGAGGGGGAAACATTCAGTACTTC. It codes for CASSGEGGGNIQYF. Full variable domain (missing parts from reference TRBV2 and TRBJ2-4): EPEVTQTPSHQVTQMGQEVILRCVPISNHLYFYWYRQILGQKVEFLVSFYNNEISEKSEIFDDQFSVERPDGSNFTLKIRSTKLEDSAMYFCASSGEGGGNIQYFGAGTRLSVL.

The gene calls are TRBV7-9 and TRBJ2-1; 13 bases align to TRBD2. V shed 5 bases and J 7 bases; nucleotides not matched to a gene: 5. The CDR3 contains 15 residues. Germline V gene lookup returns CDR1 SEHNR and CDR2 FQNEAQ (reference sequence). The CDR3 is CASSQRTSGSNEQFF. In nucleotides, the CDR3 is TGTGCCAGCAGCCAACGGACTAGCGGGAGTAATGAGCAGTTCTTC.

This clonotype was picked up a small number of times. The rearrangement links TRBV5-1 to TRBJ2-5; weak D call: TRBD1 (6 bases). V was pared by 4 bases and J by 2 bases, with 9 bases between. Per the germline V gene, CDR1 is SGHRS and CDR2 is YFSETQ. This CDR3 comprises 13 residues. The CDR3 sequence: CASSTGQQETQYF. The CDR3 DNA reads as TGCGCCAGCAGCACCGGACAGCAAGAGACCCAGTACTTC.